This T cell receptor (beta chain) was sequenced during a study of PD-1 blockade in classical Hodgkin lymphoma. The germline gives CDR1 SNHLY, CDR2 FYNNEI. CDR3 size: 14 residues. The V end was cut by 1 base, the J end by 6 bases, with 12 bases between. As concerns this clone: As yet, its antigen is unknown.

Profiled with immunoSEQ multiplex PCR; TCRdb holds only in-frame clones, not every one. Of more than 50,000 clones listed, roughly nine tenths are singletons. Study-level points and caveats: Patients starting nivolumab under 1 year after ASCT were excluded. Only CD4+ TCR diversity, not CD8+, had risen significantly by C4D1. Complete responders started with a diversity level that resembled newly diagnosed patients at baseline.

Every patient had relapsed following autologous stem cell transplantation, and cohorts differed in brentuximab vedotin exposure. This clonotype was sampled from a human donor with classical Hodgkin lymphoma. The sample here was peripheral blood mononuclear cells (PBMCs), taken at baseline. The chain couples TRBV2 to TRBJ1-2; TRBD1 is a possible D gene (6 bases). DNA of the CDR3: TGTGCCAGCAGTGAAGAGGGGGGATCCGATGGCTACACCTTC. Translating it yields CASSEEGGSDGYTF.